This T cell receptor beta chain was identified in a study of blood T cells in healthy people across ages (dated by TCRdb to 2014 to 2015). Context from the whole study: In model experiments, template switching captured about one uniquely barcoded TCR beta cDNA molecule for every two T cells. The study measured age-related changes in TCR beta repertoire diversity using deep sequencing normalized with unique cDNA molecular identifiers. Donors were grouped into four age groups: young (average roughly 17 years), middle-aged (over 35), aged (around 60) and long-lived (roughly 80). To avoid experimental bias, donors of different ages were randomly spread across the sequencing lanes. Two additional independent replicas of 1 million unique cDNA reads from the same blood draw were analyzed for two donors (one aged 18 to 29 and one aged 80 or older). The investigation overall reported the following: As age increased, observed TCR beta diversity per million T cells dropped in a roughly linear way, and a significant reduction was already evident by age about 40. Compared with the aged group, the long-lived group had more naive CD4+ T cells, fewer expanded clones and increased TCR diversity, a pattern suggesting age selection. The CMV infection status of donors was not known, potentially confounding age-related changes in expanded clonotypes. Since profiling was done on bulk unsorted PBMCs, naive and antigen-experienced compartments could not be conclusively compared. There was a strong correlation between observed TCR beta diversity and the percentage of naive T cells measured by flow cytometry. Estimates of total diversity based on one million sequenced T cells were regarded as lower bounds and as underestimates.

To prepare the library, 5' RACE was applied. Instrument on record: Illumina HiSeq 2500. The second PCR ran for about 6 to 12 cycles and used a J-beta primer mix along with a sample-barcoded 5' primer. Each TCR beta cDNA molecule received a unique molecular identifier from a template-switch 5' adaptor carrying 12 random nucleotides. At least 2.5 million CDR3-containing paired-end reads were obtained from each sample. First-strand cDNA synthesis was performed from all RNA using the Mint cDNA synthesis kit, with priming by a TRBC-specific oligonucleotide. After uracil-DNA glycosylase treatment, a first 18-cycle PCR used universal primers M1SS and BC2_uni_R on all cDNA. The study's processing was this. For normalization, 1 million high-quality reads, each with a distinct molecular identifier, were randomly selected from each sample. Instead of being binned into consensus sequences, reads that shared molecular identifiers were thrown out. MiTCR, set to a Q25 quality threshold and the strictest error-elimination algorithm, was used for CDR3 identification, clonotype clustering and error correction. A nonparametric unseen species model using Euler transformation provided a lower-bound estimate of total TCR beta diversity. TCRdb ran its own pipeline on the public reads, namely fastp trimming at Q25 and MiXCR clone calling, and kept in-frame beta chains. CDR3 protein sequences are deduplicated, and each keeps its most common genes and DNA. What appears here as the V and J calls and clone size reflects TCRdb's work, not the paper's. In this sample the table shows about 1.8 million distinct CDR3 sequences, just under 50% of which occur a single time. The ten largest clones add up to roughly 2% of the sample.

The 39 donors, aged about 6 to 90 years, were systemically healthy Caucasian individuals from Russia. Approximately 10 milliliters of peripheral blood were collected from each donor into EDTA-treated Vacutainer tubes. Ficoll-Paque density-gradient centrifugation was used to isolate PBMCs, with at least 7 million per sample. Total RNA was extracted from PBMCs with Trizol reagent, with at least 5 micrograms obtained per sample. For every donor, flow cytometry on a PBMC aliquot measured the percentage of naive CD45RAhigh/CD27high T cells. CDR1 and CDR2, looked up from the germline V gene, are SNHLY and FYNNEI. V sheds 1 base and J sheds 4 bases, leaving 18 bases between their ends. CDR3 length: 17 amino acids, cysteine to phenylalanine. Left in the record is the CDR3 DNA by itself, 51 bases read in frame from the first base. The count of this clonotype is one. Its recognized antigen is unknown. Per-base quality was not reported, and no clone a single base away is much larger than it.

Material for sequencing was blood. This chain is built from TRBV2 and TRBJ2-3; no D gene call is confident. The clonotype was recovered from a middle-aged woman in good health. The CDR3 sequence is CASSEVWQPLAPDTQYF. The DNA sequence is TGTGCCAGCAGTGAAGTCTGGCAGCCCCTGGCGCCAGATACGCAGTATTTT.